The sequence of this T cell receptor (beta chain) was determined in a study of T cells in Graves' hyperthyroidism and ophthalmopathy (dated by TCRdb to the late 2010s). For context, the study as a whole: Peripheral blood was collected at initial diagnosis, before any treatment. Following sampling, methimazole starting at 30 mg daily was given to hyperthyroidism patients, and high-dose intravenous methylprednisolone was given to ophthalmopathy patients. In about 6 Graves' hyperthyroidism patients, the study also compared T-cell repertoires from thyroid tissue with T-cell repertoires from blood. A discovery cohort of about 96 patients, about 44 with Graves' ophthalmopathy and 55 to 60 with stable Graves' hyperthyroidism, was used to find distinguishing TCR V-J signatures. The 75 to 100 discovery patients were randomly split 7:3 into training and test sets. Prospective prediction of ophthalmopathy was tested in an independent validation cohort of under 20 hyperthyroidism patients and some 17 patients who later progressed to ophthalmopathy. The paper describes TCR Vbeta CDR3 sequencing of 120 to 150 peripheral blood samples, made up of fewer than 50 ophthalmopathy patients, roughly 80 hyperthyroidism patients and 17 progressor patients. Results and caveats for the whole study, not just this receptor: In validation, the model predicted progression to ophthalmopathy a median of approximately 6.6 months before onset, with 70% to 71% sensitivity and 72.22% specificity. Most expanded thyroid clonotypes (frequency above 0.001) were also found in blood, which suggests that blood repertoires may mirror thyroid immune responses. No statistical method was used to set the sample size in advance, and investigators knew the group allocation. A 13 V-J signature model separated ophthalmopathy from stable hyperthyroidism, with approximately 87% sensitivity and 81.08% specificity in cross-validation and 80%/75% in testing.

Stable Graves' hyperthyroidism was defined as the absence of progression to ophthalmopathy over 18 months of follow-up. Hyperthyroidism patients were aged 18 to 65 years and newly diagnosed, with disease duration of less than 2 months. Exclusion was applied to patients with uncontrolled infections, other autoimmune diseases, pregnancy or lactation. Diagnoses were based on clinical symptoms, serum thyroxine and TRAb, thyroid ultrasound and orbital computed tomography. PBMCs were isolated from around 10 ml of fresh peripheral blood by Ficoll-Paque density gradient centrifugation. Trizol reagent was used to extract total RNA, and RNA quality was then checked on an Agilent 2100 Bioanalyzer. This clonotype showed up many times. Its antigen specificity is not known. Base qualities were left out, and no much larger clone turns up one base away. From its cysteine to its phenylalanine, the CDR3 spans 16 amino acids. Solely the CDR3 DNA is kept, with 48 bases framed from the first base. CDR1 and CDR2, per the germline V gene (reference sequence), are DFQATT and SNEGSKA. V has 5 bases trimmed and J has 4 bases trimmed; junction bases matching no gene number 15.

The TCR beta CDR3 regions were amplified from RNA transcripts. The TCR CDR3 was subjected to a first round of RT-PCR using the HTBI primer set and the Qiagen OneStep RT-PCR kit. A second multiplex PCR round built the libraries, followed by size selection and purification. The libraries were sequenced on an Illumina HiSeq2000 using paired-end 100 bp reads. The authors processed their data as follows. SOAPnuke was used to process the raw data, removing reads that contained adapters or uncalled bases, had a mean Phred below 15, or lacked an exact match to the constant primer or identifier. COPE v1.2.5 was used to merge the high-quality paired reads, and each unique nucleotide sequence was defined as a clonotype. MiTCR v1.1 was used to align clonotypes to the IMGT TRBV, TRBD and TRBJ reference segments. The analysis was restricted to V-J combinations with a frequency above 0.0001, which together covered roughly 99% of the repertoires. The TCS score was defined as the ratio of F50 (clonal expansion) to E x V (chaos), calculated using BLOSUM62-based TCRdist between CDR3 peptides within each V-J. Welch's t-statistics and random forest reduced 500 to 550 V-J features to fewer than 15, which were used in a naive Bayes classifier (R e1071). TCRdb passed the public sequencing reads through fastp at Q25 and MiXCR, retaining productive beta sequences. Here each entry gathers all rows of one CDR3 protein and keeps the most common genes and DNA. These V and J calls are TCRdb output, not the study's own analysis. For this sample there are over 650,000 distinct CDR3 sequences; about 15% appear just once. The ten largest clonotypes hold under 10% of the sample.

Recombination linked TRBV20-1 to TRBJ2-3; TRBD2 matches 7 bases in the middle. The sequenced sample consisted of blood. This receptor was taken from a man aged 18-30 years with Graves' hyperthyroidism. The CDR3 amino acid sequence is: CSAPPPSGIRADTQYF. The nucleotide sequence is TGCAGTGCTCCCCCACCCAGCGGGATTAGGGCAGATACGCAGTATTTT.